This T cell receptor (beta chain) was observed in a study of blood T cells in healthy people across ages. V gave up 5 bases and J gave up 10 bases; unmatched junction bases: 13. Germline values: CDR1 MNHNY, CDR2 SVGAGI (reference sequence). CDR3 length equals 15 residues. This clonotype was counted between two and nine times. Its antigen remains unknown. Next came a second PCR, run for about 7 to 12 cycles, which used a sample-barcoded 5' primer along with a J-beta primer mix. TCRdb independently ran MiXCR on the 5' RACE reads; one entry per CDR3 protein. The repertoire holds around 500,000 distinct CDR3 sequences, with roughly 43% as singletons. Overall study results and limits: Per million T cells, the diversity of TCR beta decreased roughly linearly as age advanced.

Donors each provided approximately 9.6 milliliters of peripheral blood. Isolation yielded PBMCs, at least 6.5 million per sample, in every case. The chain carries TRBV6-6 and TRBJ1-3; 8 bases match TRBD1. Sequencing was done on a sample of blood. This clonotype was obtained from a man older than 75 in good health. As DNA, the CDR3 is TGTGCCAGCAGTCCCCTCCGGGACAGGATATTAACCATATATTTT. Its translation is CASSPLRDRILTIYF.